This record concerns one T cell receptor (beta chain) sequence. Antigen: not known. The source of the sample is a study of human T cells and chemical hapten exposure. Points from the study as a whole: The study found expanded TCRs formed significantly more large CDR3 similarity clusters than controls.

TCRdb analysed the RACE reads with MiXCR anew, one entry per CDR3 protein. Here the sample spans 300,000 to 400,000 distinct CDR3 sequences, around 7% being singletons. The CDR3 contains 15 residues. With 5 bases clipped from V and 9 bases from J, the junction kept 10 bases outside the gene matches. The germline V gene encodes CDR1 MDHEN and CDR2 SYDVKM. This sample's time point: patch test 1, 2 weeks after DPC sensitization. Treatment specified: therapeutic diphenylcyclopropenone sensitization with weekly scalp DPC. V is TRBV28 and J is TRBJ2-7, with TRBD2 matching over 13 bases. The sequence was obtained from a woman between 18 and 30 years old with alopecia areata. Some clones in this sample may be carry-over from other donors' samples. The sequences come from whole blood, collected in connection with sensitization to the hapten diphenylcyclopropenone (DPC). The chain's CDR3 is CASSLNSGLAGMQYF. In DNA, the CDR3 is TGTGCCAGCAGTCTCAACTCGGGACTAGCGGGGATGCAGTACTTC.